These 9 T cell receptor beta chains came from one sample sequenced in a study of blood T cell repertoires in COVID-19. Data came from immunoSEQ multiplex PCR; TCRdb stores just in-frame clones and leaves some out. The sample holds about 90,000 clones, over 80% seen once. Sequencing used peripheral blood. All receptors come from a woman between 65 and 79 years old with active or convalescent COVID-19.

The rearrangement joins TRBV5-1 to TRBJ2-4, with 9 bases matching TRBD1. CDR1 SGHRS and CDR2 YFSETQ come from the germline V gene. Trimming at V came to 2 bases and at J to 6 bases, leaving 6 bases not matched to a gene. CDR3 length: 15 residues. In nucleotides, the CDR3 is TGCGCCAGCAGCTTCTCCCGGGACAGGGTAAACATTCAGTACTTC. This gives the protein CASSFSRDRVNIQYF.

In its sample, this clone was seen a few times. V is TRBV6-2 or TRBV6-3 and J is TRBJ1-2, with no clear D. Per the germline V gene, CDR1 is MNHEY and CDR2 is SVGEGT. This CDR3 is 15 amino acids long. V was shortened by 4 bases and J by 7 bases, with 19 bases between the two germline ends. CDR3 DNA sequence: TGTGCCAGCAGTTTCGATTGGAGGGTCGAGAGTGGCTACACCTTC. This sequence encodes CASSFDWRVESGYTF.

V is TRBV2 and J is TRBJ1-4; D perhaps matches TRBD1 (5 bases). V was cut by 8 bases and J by 4 bases, with 14 bases left in between. The CDR3 has 14 residues. Germline assignment: CDR1 SNHLY and CDR2 FYNNEI. The DNA for the CDR3 is TGTGCCAGCGGGGATGACAGATTTAATGAAAAACTGTTTTTT. Translation: CASGDDRFNEKLFF.

CDR3 nucleotide sequence: TGTGCCAGCAGTTTATCGTCTGAGGTTTGGAATGAGCAGTTCTTC. Its translation is CASSLSSEVWNEQFF. The gene calls are TRBV28 and TRBJ2-1; D unresolved. The germline V and J ends were trimmed by 1 base and 7 bases, with 14 bases remaining between them. The CDR3 runs 15 residues. Germline CDR1 MDHEN, CDR2 SYDVKM.

This clone was observed a handful of times. The V and J genes are TRBV7-2 and TRBJ1-6, with D tentatively TRBD1 (5 bases). The CDR3 spans 16 residues. V was shortened by 5 bases and J by 8 bases, with 19 bases between the two germline ends. Germline V gives CDR1 SGHTA, CDR2 FQGNSA. CDR3 bases: TGTGCCAGCAGCCTGGGCCTGGGATCGGGGGATTCACCCCTCCACTTT. Translating it yields CASSLGLGSGDSPLHF.

The rearrangement joins TRBV5-4 to TRBJ1-5; tentatively, D is TRBD1 (6 bases). The V end was cut by 4 bases, the J end by 0 bases, with 8 bases between. The V gene's germline CDR1 is SGHNT and CDR2 YYREEE (reference sequence). The CDR3 is made up of 14 amino acids. DNA for the CDR3: TGTGCCAGCAGCCAGGGGCGTAGCAATCAGCCCCAGCATTTT. It yields the protein CASSQGRSNQPQHF.

The chain joins TRBV2 to TRBJ2-7, with 15 bases identical to TRBD2. The CDR3 is 17 residues long. With 7 bases clipped from V and 2 bases from J, the junction kept 9 bases outside the gene matches. CDR1 SNHLY and CDR2 FYNNEI come from the germline V gene. The CDR3 is CASNGLAGGQSTYEQYF. The CDR3 DNA reads TGTGCCAGCAACGGACTAGCGGGGGGGCAGTCGACCTACGAGCAGTACTTC. Together with reference TRBV2 and TRBJ2-7, the CDR3 gives the full variable domain: EPEVTQTPSHQVTQMGQEVILRCVPISNHLYFYWYRQILGQKVEFLVSFYNNEISEKSEIFDDQFSVERPDGSNFTLKIRSTKLEDSAMYFCASNGLAGGQSTYEQYFGPGTRLTVT.

The CDR3 nucleotides are TGCGCCAGCAGCCAAGATCTAGCGGGGGGGCCAGGCGCCGGGGAGCTGTTTTTT. Translating gives CASSQDLAGGPGAGELFF. The J gene is TRBJ2-2, the V gene TRBV4-3, with 12 bases matching TRBD2. J lost 6 bases, V lost 0 bases, and 8 bases had no gene match. The CDR3 sequence is 18 residues long. Per germline, CDR1 LGHNA and CDR2 YSLEER.

This chain connects TRBV5-1 to TRBJ1-1; D gene ambiguous. V was shortened by 4 bases and J by 1 base, with 14 bases between the two germline ends. CDR1 is SGHRS, CDR2 YFSETQ, per germline. CDR3 length equals 15 residues. CDR3 amino acids: CASSPDLRGNTEAFF. The CDR3 DNA reads TGCGCCAGCAGCCCGGACCTCCGGGGGAACACTGAAGCTTTCTTT.